This TCR beta chain was identified in a study of blood T cell repertoires in COVID-19. This clone was seen only a few times. TCRdb keeps only in-frame clones here, not all; method: immunoSEQ multiplex PCR. The sample contains about 220,000 clones, 82% of which appear only once. From germline, CDR1 is LGHDT and CDR2 YNNKEL (reference sequence). The CDR3 sequence is 14 residues long. Trimming left V 4 bases short and J 10 bases short, with 14 bases between. The sample comprised PBMCs or T cells enriched from blood (not recorded which). This clonotype was sampled from an older woman who had recovered from COVID-19. This chain uses TRBV3-1 (or the pseudogene TRBV3-2) with TRBJ1-6; tentatively, D is TRBD1 (6 bases). CDR3 sequence: CASSRTQGTSPLHF. CDR3 nucleotides: TGTGCCAGCAGCCGAACACAGGGTACATCACCCCTCCACTTT.